These T cell receptor beta chains were read from a single sample in a study of blood T cell repertoires in COVID-19. The data were produced by immunoSEQ multiplex PCR, yet TCRdb's version contains in-frame clones alone and is incomplete. The sample lists over 95,000 clones; 75% to 85% were seen once. What was sequenced was peripheral blood. These receptors were taken from a woman aged 80 or older with active or convalescent COVID-19. Each CDR3 is given with its conserved first and last residue. The D gene is left open where the match is weak. Part of the rows lack a size; the others show once, few, many or a class for expanded clones.

J,D,V,size,DNA,CDR3
TRBJ2-2,.,TRBV18,.,TGTGCCAGCTCAGTAACCGGGACTTCTAACACCGGGGAGCTGTTTTTT,CASSVTGTSNTGELFF
TRBJ1-2,TRBD1,TRBV10-2,many,TGCGCCAGCAGTGGGGGACAGTCAAAGGATTCTAACTATGGCTACACCTTC,CASSGGQSKDSNYGYTF
TRBJ1-2,.,TRBV6-1,.,TGTGCCAGCAGTGAAAGAGGGGGCTATGGCTACACCTTC,CASSERGGYGYTF
TRBJ2-5,.,TRBV9,.,TGTGCCAGCAGCGTAGGCGGGGCCCTCCAAGAGACCCAGTACTTC,CASSVGGALQETQYF
TRBJ2-1,.,TRBV21-1,.,TGTGCCAGCAGCCGAGACGGACAGGGTGAGACCGACAATGAGCAGTTCTTC,CASSRDGQGETDNEQFF
TRBJ2-1,TRBD2,TRBV9,.,TGTGCCAGCAGCCCAGGACTAGCGGGCTACAATGAGCAGTTCTTC,CASSPGLAGYNEQFF
TRBJ2-7,TRBD1,TRBV7-9,.,TGTGCCAGCAGCCGGGGACAGGGTCGAGAGCAGTACTTC,CASSRGQGREQYF
TRBJ1-2,.,TRBV14,.,TGTGCCAGCAGCCAAGTGGCAGGGCCGGGTGGTGGCTACACCTTC,CASSQVAGPGGGYTF
TRBJ2-1,.,TRBV19,.,TGTGCCAGTAAACTAGCCCCCGCCTACAATGAGCAGTTCTTC,CASKLAPAYNEQFF
TRBJ1-2,.,TRBV28,.,TGTGCCAGCACCTCGGGGACTCTTCATAACTATGGCTACACCTTC,CASTSGTLHNYGYTF
TRBJ2-6,.,TRBV29-1,.,TGCAGCGTTGGTGGGCAGGCTGGGGCCAACGTCCTGACTTTC,CSVGGQAGANVLTF
TRBJ2-1,TRBD1,TRBV6-5,.,TGTGCCAGCAGGTCGACAGGGGGCGTATACAATGAGCAGTTCTTC,CASRSTGGVYNEQFF
TRBJ1-6,.,TRBV25-1,.,TGTGCCAGCAGTCCCCTCAGGGTACTGTCACCCCTCCACTTT,CASSPLRVLSPLHF
TRBJ1-2,TRBD1,TRBV7-2,few,TGTGCCAGCAGTAAAACGGAGGAGACAGGGACCTATGGCTACACCTTC,CASSKTEETGTYGYTF
TRBJ2-1,TRBD2,TRBV11-2,.,TGTGCCAGCAGCTTACAGAGGACTAGCGGGGGGGGGAATGAGCAGTTCTTC,CASSLQRTSGGGNEQFF
TRBJ1-2,TRBD1,TRBV7-9,.,TGTGCCAGCAGGGAGACAGGGGGCAGTGGCTACACCTTC,CASRETGGSGYTF
TRBJ2-2,TRBD2,TRBV5-4,.,TGTGCCAGCAGCTGGGGGGGTGACACCGGGGAGCTGTTTTTT,CASSWGGDTGELFF
TRBJ1-3,.,TRBV6-6,.,TGTGCCAGCACTCCATCCCCCGGGGGTTTGGACTCTGGAAACACCATATATTTT,CASTPSPGGLDSGNTIYF
TRBJ1-5,.,TRBV30,.,TGTGCCTGGAGTGTATTTGTGGCGGGTCAGCCCCAGCATTTT,CAWSVFVAGQPQHF
TRBJ2-7,.,TRBV6-5,hyperexpanded,TGTGCCAGCAGACCGGGACTCCTCGGCTACGAGCAGTACTTC,CASRPGLLGYEQYF
TRBJ2-2,TRBD2,TRBV19,few,TGTGCCAGTAGTCCGGGACTACACACCGGGGAGCTGTTTTTT,CASSPGLHTGELFF
TRBJ2-3,TRBD2,TRBV6-5,once,TGTGCCAGCGGGGCCCCAGGGAGGGGAGCAGATACGCAGTATTTT,CASGAPGRGADTQYF
TRBJ2-1,TRBD2,TRBV5-1,.,TGTGCCAGCAGCTTGGTTCCTAGCGGGAGCGGCAACTACAATGAGCAGTTCTTC,CASSLVPSGSGNYNEQFF
TRBJ2-3,TRBD2,TRBV5-1,once,TGCGCCAGCAGGGGGATAGCGGGAACAACAGATACGCAGTATTTT,CASRGIAGTTDTQYF
TRBJ2-7,TRBD1,TRBV29-1,.,TGCAGCGTTCGCGCCGGACAGGTTGGGTCCTACGAGCAGTACTTC,CSVRAGQVGSYEQYF
TRBJ1-2,.,TRBV12-3/TRBV12-4,.,TGTGCCAGCAGCTACAGGTTGGATGGCTACACCTTC,CASSYRLDGYTF
TRBJ2-1,TRBD1,TRBV28,many,TGTGCCAGCAGTACGCTACTCCACTTGGGACAGGGGGCAGGTCGGGAGCAGTTCTTC,CASSTLLHLGQGAGREQFF
TRBJ2-5,TRBD2,TRBV7-7,.,TGTGCCAGCAGCCGAACGGGACTACAAGAGACCCAGTACTTC,CASSRTGLQETQYF
TRBJ2-7,TRBD2,TRBV7-9,.,TGTGCCAGCAGCTTAATAGCGGGAGGGCCGGTCGAGCAGTACTTC,CASSLIAGGPVEQYF